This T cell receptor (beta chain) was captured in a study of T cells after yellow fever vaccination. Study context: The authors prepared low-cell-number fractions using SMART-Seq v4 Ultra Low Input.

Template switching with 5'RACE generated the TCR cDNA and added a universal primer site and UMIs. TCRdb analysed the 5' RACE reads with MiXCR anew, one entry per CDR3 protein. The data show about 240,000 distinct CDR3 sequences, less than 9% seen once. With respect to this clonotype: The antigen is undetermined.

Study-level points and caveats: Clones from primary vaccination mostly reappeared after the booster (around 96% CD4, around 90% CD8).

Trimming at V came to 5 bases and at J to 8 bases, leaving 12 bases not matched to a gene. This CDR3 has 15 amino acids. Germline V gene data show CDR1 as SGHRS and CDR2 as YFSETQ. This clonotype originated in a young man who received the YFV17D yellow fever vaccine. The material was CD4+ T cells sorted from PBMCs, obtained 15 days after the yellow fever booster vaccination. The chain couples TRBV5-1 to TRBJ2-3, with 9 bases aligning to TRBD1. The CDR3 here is CASRKGQGSMGTQYF. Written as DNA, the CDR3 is TGCGCCAGCAGAAAAGGACAGGGGAGCATGGGTACGCAGTATTTT.